The 8 T cell receptor beta chains reported below all come from one sample, sequenced in a study of control samples from healthy donors and cancer patients. Using immunoSEQ multiplex PCR, the repertoire was profiled, and TCRdb retains in-frame clones only, with some absent. The repertoire consists of about 130,000 clones, with 80% to 95% occurring once and the leading ten covering 8.5% to 10%. Specimen: blood. The receptors derive from a man between 18 and 35 years old in good health.

This chain links TRBV4-1 with TRBJ2-2, with unresolved D. Trimming cost V 0 bases and J 4 bases, with 6 bases left between them. From germline, CDR1 is MGHRA and CDR2 YSYEKL. CDR3 length equals 14 residues. DNA for the CDR3: TGCGCCAGCAGCCAAGATTGGGGCACCGGGGAGCTGTTTTTT. This sequence encodes CASSQDWGTGELFF.

The chain is built from TRBV5-1 and TRBJ2-1, with D perhaps TRBD2 (7 bases). Germline assignment: CDR1 SGHRS and CDR2 YFSETQ. The CDR3 contains 15 residues. Trimming took 4 bases from V and 10 from J, leaving 21 bases between them. CDR3 in DNA: TGCGCCAGCAGCCTCAACCCGGGGGGCTTCCCCGAGCAGTTCTTC. Its translation is CASSLNPGGFPEQFF.

The gene calls are TRBV6-6 and TRBJ1-5; 9 nucleotides line up with TRBD1. The germline gives CDR1 MNHNY, CDR2 SVGAGI (reference sequence). The CDR3 is 15 amino acids. V shed 5 bases and J 5 bases; nucleotides not matched to a gene: 7. Here the CDR3 reads CASSKTGGGDQPQHF. In DNA, the CDR3 is TGTGCCAGCAGTAAAACAGGGGGCGGGGATCAGCCCCAGCATTTT.

This sequence joins TRBV5-1 and TRBJ2-1, with D maybe TRBD2 (5 bases). V lost 0 bases, J lost 7 bases, and 17 bases lay in between. The CDR3 consists of 16 residues. Germline CDR1 is SGHRS and CDR2 is YFSETQ. The chain's CDR3 is CASSLEFKSGGNEQFF. The CDR3 bases are TGCGCCAGCAGCTTGGAGTTCAAGTCAGGCGGGAATGAGCAGTTCTTC.

The genes are TRBV19 and TRBJ1-3, with D tentatively TRBD1 (5 bases). Per germline, CDR1 LNHDA and CDR2 SQIVND (reference sequence). V lost 5 bases, J lost 4 bases, and 21 bases lay in between. The CDR3 has 17 amino acids. As DNA, the CDR3 is TGTGCCAGTAGTTCCACTTGGAGGGGCGCTGAGGGAAACACCATATATTTT. This gives the protein CASSSTWRGAEGNTIYF.

The chain employs TRBV29-1 and TRBJ2-2; 8 bases are a match to TRBD2. In germline, CDR1 is SQVTM, CDR2 ANQGSEA. This CDR3 spans 16 amino acids. J was trimmed by 6 bases and V by 3 bases; bases with no gene match: 12. CDR3 residues: CSVDLRGGGGAGELFF. The DNA of the CDR3 is TGCAGCGTTGATCTCCGGGGGGGCGGGGGCGCCGGGGAGCTGTTTTTT.

V and J are TRBV28 and TRBJ1-5; D unresolved. The CDR3 has 12 amino acids. V was shortened by 5 bases and J by 3 bases, with 5 bases between the two germline ends. Germline assignment: CDR1 MDHEN and CDR2 SYDVKM. CDR3: CASSQLNQPQHF. CDR3 nucleotides: TGTGCCAGCAGTCAGCTCAATCAGCCCCAGCATTTT.

This chain connects TRBV9 to TRBJ2-1; 10 bases map to TRBD2. This CDR3 region has 16 residues. Germline CDR1 reads SGDLS; CDR2 reads YYNGEE. The V gene end was trimmed by 0 bases and the J gene end by 10 bases; junction bases not matched to a gene: 10. The CDR3 DNA reads as TGTGCCAGCAGCGTAGGTTCCAGCGGGGGGGCGGACGAGCAGTTCTTC. Protein sequence: CASSVGSSGGADEQFF.